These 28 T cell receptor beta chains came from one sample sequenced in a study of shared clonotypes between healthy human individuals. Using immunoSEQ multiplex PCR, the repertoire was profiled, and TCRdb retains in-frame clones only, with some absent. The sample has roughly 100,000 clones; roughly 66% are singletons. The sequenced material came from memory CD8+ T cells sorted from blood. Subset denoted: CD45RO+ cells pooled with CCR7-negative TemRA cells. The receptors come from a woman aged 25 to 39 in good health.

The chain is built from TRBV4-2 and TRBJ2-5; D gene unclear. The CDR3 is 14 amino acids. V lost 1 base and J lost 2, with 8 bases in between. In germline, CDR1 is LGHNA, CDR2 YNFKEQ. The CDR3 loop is CASSQGAVQETQYF. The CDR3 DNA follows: TGTGCCAGCAGCCAAGGGGCAGTTCAAGAGACCCAGTACTTC.

The CDR3 reads CASSLDGSNYGYTF. The CDR3, as DNA: TGTGCCAGCAGTTTAGATGGGTCTAACTATGGCTACACCTTC. This rearrangement joins TRBV27 to TRBJ1-2; no clear D. The CDR3 is 14 residues long. Germline values: CDR1 MNHEY, CDR2 SMNVEV (reference sequence). Trimming pared 2 bases from V and 0 bases from J, leaving 7 bases between.

CDR3 bases: TGTGCCAGCAGTAGGGACAGGGGTCCGGGCGAGCAGTACTTC. Translated: CASSRDRGPGEQYF. The V and J genes are TRBV25-1 and TRBJ2-7, with 10 positions matching TRBD1. The CDR3 has 14 residues. J lost 6 bases, V lost 5 bases, and 7 bases had no gene match. The germline gives CDR1 MGHDK, CDR2 SYGVNS.

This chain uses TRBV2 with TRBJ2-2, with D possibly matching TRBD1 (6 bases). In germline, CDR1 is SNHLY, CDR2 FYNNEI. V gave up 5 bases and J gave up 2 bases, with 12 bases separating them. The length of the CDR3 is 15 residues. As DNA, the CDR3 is TGTGCCAGCAGTTTCTACAGGGCAAACACCGGGGAGCTGTTTTTT. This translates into CASSFYRANTGELFF.

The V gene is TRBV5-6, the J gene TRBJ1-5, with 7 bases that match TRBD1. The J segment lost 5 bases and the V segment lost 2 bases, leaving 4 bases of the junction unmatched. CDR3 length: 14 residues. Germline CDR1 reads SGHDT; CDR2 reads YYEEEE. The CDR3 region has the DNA TGTGCCAGCAGCTTTTACAGGGGCTATCAGCCCCAGCATTTT. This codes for CASSFYRGYQPQHF.

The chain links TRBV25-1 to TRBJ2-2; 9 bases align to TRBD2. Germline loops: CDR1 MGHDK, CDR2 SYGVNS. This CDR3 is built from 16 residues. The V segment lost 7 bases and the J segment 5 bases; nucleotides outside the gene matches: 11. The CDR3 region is CASTNLAGGGTGELFF. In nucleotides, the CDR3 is TGTGCCAGCACCAACCTGGCGGGAGGGGGGACCGGGGAGCTGTTTTTT.

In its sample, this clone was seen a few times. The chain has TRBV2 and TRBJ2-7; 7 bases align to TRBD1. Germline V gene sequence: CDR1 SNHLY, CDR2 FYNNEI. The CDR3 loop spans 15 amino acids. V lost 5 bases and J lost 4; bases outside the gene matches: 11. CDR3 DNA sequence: TGTGCCAGCAGTCGAGACAGGGAAAGGCGGTACGAGCAGTACTTC. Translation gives CASSRDRERRYEQYF.

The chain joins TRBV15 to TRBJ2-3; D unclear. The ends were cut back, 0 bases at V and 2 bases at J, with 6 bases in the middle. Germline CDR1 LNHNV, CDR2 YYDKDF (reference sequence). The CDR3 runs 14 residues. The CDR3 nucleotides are TGTGCCACCAGCAGAGATCACCTCACAGATACGCAGTATTTT. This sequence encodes CATSRDHLTDTQYF.

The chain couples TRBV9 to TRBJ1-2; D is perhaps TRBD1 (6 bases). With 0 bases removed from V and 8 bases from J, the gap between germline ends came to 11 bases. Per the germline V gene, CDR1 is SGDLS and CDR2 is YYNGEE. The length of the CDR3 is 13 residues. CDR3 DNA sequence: TGTGCCAGCAGCGTAGGCAGGGGTGGCGGCTACACCTTC. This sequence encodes CASSVGRGGGYTF.

The CDR3 region is CASTEDSSRYEQYF. CDR3 in DNA: TGTGCCAGCACCGAGGACTCCAGTAGGTACGAGCAGTACTTC. The genes are TRBV6-6 and TRBJ2-7, with D tentatively TRBD2 (5 bases). The germline CDR1 and CDR2 sequences are MNHNY and SVGAGI (reference sequence). Trimming pared 7 bases from V and 4 bases from J, leaving 17 bases between. This CDR3 contains 14 residues.

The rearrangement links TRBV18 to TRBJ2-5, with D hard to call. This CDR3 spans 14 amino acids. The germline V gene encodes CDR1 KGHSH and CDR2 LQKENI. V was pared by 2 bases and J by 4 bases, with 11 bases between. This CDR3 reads CASSPFTVGETQYF. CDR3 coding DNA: TGTGCCAGCTCACCATTTACAGTTGGAGAGACCCAGTACTTC.

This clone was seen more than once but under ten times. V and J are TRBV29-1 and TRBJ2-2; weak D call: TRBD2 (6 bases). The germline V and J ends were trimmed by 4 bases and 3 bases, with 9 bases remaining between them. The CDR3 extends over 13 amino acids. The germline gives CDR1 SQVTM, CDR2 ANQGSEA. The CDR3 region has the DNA TGCAGCGTTGGGAGGGAACACACCGGGGAGCTGTTTTTT. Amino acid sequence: CSVGREHTGELFF.

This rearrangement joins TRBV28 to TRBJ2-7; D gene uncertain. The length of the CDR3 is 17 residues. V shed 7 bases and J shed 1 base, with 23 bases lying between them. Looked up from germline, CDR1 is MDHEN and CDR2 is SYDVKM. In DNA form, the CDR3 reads TGTGCCAGCATTCCTCGGATCCGACACTCACTTTCCTACGAGCAGTACTTC. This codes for CASIPRIRHSLSYEQYF.

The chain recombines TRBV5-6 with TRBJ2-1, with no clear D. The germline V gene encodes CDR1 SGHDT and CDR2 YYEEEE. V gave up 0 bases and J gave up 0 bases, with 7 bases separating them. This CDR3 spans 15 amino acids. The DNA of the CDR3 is TGTGCCAGCAGCTTGGACGTAAGCTCCTACAATGAGCAGTTCTTC. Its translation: CASSLDVSSYNEQFF.

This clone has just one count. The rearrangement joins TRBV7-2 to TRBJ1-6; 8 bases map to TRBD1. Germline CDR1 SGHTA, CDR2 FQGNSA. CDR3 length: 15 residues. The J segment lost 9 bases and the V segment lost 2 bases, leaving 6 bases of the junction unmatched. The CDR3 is CASSLIGQGGSPLHF. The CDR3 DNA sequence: TGTGCCAGCAGCTTAATCGGACAGGGCGGTTCACCCCTCCACTTT. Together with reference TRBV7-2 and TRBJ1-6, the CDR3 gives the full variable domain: GAGVSQSPSNKVTEKGKDVELRCDPISGHTALYWYRQSLGQGLEFLIYFQGNSAPDKSGLPSDRFSAERTGGSVSTLTIQRTQQEDSAVYLCASSLIGQGGSPLHFGNGTRLTVT.

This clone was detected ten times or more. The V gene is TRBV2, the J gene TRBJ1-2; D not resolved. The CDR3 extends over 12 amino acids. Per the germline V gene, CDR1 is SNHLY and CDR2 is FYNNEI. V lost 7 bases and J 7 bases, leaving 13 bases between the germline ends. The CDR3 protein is CASIRTSGGYTF. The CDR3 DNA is TGTGCCAGCATCAGGACGTCAGGTGGCTACACCTTC. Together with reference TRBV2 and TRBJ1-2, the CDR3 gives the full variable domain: EPEVTQTPSHQVTQMGQEVILRCVPISNHLYFYWYRQILGQKVEFLVSFYNNEISEKSEIFDDQFSVERPDGSNFTLKIRSTKLEDSAMYFCASIRTSGGYTFGSGTRLTVV.

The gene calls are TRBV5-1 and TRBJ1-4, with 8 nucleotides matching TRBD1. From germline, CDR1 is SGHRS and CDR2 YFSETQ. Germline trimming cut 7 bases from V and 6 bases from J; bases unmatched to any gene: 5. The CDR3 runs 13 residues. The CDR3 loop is CASRRGPDEKLFF. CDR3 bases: TGCGCCAGCCGCAGGGGGCCCGATGAAAAACTGTTTTTT.

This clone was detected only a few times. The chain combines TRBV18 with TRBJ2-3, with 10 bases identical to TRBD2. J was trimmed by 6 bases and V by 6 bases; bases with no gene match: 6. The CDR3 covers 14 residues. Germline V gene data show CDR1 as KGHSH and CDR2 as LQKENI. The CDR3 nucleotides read TGTGCCAGCTCGCTAGCGGGAGTGGGGGATACGCAGTATTTT. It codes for CASSLAGVGDTQYF. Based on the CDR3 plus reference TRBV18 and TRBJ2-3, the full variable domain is NAGVMQNPRHLVRRRGQEARLRCSPMKGHSHVYWYRQLPEEGLKFMVYLQKENIIDESGMPKERFSAEFPKEGPSILRIQQVVRGDSAAYFCASSLAGVGDTQYFGPGTRLTVL.

This chain's CDR3 is CADRDGGADTQYF. The CDR3 nucleotides read TGTGCCGACCGGGACGGCGGCGCAGATACGCAGTATTTT. This chain joins TRBV2 and TRBJ2-3, with D perhaps given as TRBD1 or TRBD2 (5 bases each). The CDR3 has 13 residues. V lost 11 bases, J lost 4 bases, and 16 bases lay in between. Germline loops: CDR1 SNHLY, CDR2 FYNNEI.

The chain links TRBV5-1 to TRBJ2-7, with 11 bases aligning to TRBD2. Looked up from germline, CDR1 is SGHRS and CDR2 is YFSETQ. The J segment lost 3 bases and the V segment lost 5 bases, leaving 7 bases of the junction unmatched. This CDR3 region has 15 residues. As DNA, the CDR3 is TGCGCCAGCAGGGTGGGACTAGCGGAGCTCTACGAGCAGTACTTC. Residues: CASRVGLAELYEQYF. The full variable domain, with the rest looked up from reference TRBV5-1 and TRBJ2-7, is KAGVTQTPRYLIKTRGQQVTLSCSPISGHRSVSWYQQTPGQGLQFLFEYFSETQRNKGNFPGRFSGRQFSNSRSEMNVSTLELGDSALYLCASRVGLAELYEQYFGPGTRLTVT.

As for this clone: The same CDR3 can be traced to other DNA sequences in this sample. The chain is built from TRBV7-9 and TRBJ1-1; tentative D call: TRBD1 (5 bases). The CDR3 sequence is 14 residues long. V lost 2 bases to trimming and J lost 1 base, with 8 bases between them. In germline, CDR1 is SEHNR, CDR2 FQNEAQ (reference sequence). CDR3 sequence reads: CASSLQGGNTEAFF. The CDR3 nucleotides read TGTGCCAGCAGCTTACAGGGCGGGAACACTGAAGCTTTCTTT.

The CDR3 nucleotides are TGCAGTGCGACCACCGCCGAGACCCAGTACTTC. This encodes CSATTAETQYF. The chain has TRBV20-1 and TRBJ2-5, with D hard to call. The CDR3 covers 11 residues. From germline, CDR1 is DFQATT and CDR2 SNEGSKA (reference sequence). V shed 6 bases and J shed 5 bases, with 10 bases lying between them.

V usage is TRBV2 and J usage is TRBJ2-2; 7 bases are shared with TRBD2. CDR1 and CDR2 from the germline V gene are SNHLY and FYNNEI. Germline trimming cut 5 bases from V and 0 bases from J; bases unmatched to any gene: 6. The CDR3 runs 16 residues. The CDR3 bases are TGTGCCAGCAGTAGGGCGGGAGACGCGAACACCGGGGAGCTGTTTTTT. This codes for CASSRAGDANTGELFF.

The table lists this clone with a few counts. This CDR3 reads CASQSGDTDTQYF. CDR3 nucleotide sequence: TGTGCCAGCCAGTCGGGGGACACAGATACGCAGTATTTT. The chain carries TRBV7-9 and TRBJ2-3, with TRBD2 as a possible D gene (6 bases). From germline, CDR1 is SEHNR and CDR2 FQNEAQ (reference sequence). V dropped 8 bases and J dropped 2 bases, with 11 bases sitting between them. The length of the CDR3 is 13 residues.

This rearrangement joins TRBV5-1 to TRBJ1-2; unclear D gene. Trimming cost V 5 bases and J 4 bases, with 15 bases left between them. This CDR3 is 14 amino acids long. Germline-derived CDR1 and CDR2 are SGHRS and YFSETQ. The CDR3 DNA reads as TGCGCCAGCAGAACCGCGGGGTCGGCCTATGGCTACACCTTC. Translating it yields CASRTAGSAYGYTF.

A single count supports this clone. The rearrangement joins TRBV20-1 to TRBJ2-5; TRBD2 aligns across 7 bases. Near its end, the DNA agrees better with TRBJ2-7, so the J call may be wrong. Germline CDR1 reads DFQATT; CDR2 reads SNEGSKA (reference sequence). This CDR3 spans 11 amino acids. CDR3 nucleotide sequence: TGCAGTGCTAGGGGGACTACCGAGCAGTACTTC. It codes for CSARGTTEQYF.

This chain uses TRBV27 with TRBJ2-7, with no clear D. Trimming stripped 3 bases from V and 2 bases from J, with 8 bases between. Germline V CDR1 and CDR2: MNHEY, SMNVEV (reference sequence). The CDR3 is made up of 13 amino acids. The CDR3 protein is CASSFAWAYEQYF. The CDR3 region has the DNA TGTGCCAGCAGTTTTGCCTGGGCCTACGAGCAGTACTTC.

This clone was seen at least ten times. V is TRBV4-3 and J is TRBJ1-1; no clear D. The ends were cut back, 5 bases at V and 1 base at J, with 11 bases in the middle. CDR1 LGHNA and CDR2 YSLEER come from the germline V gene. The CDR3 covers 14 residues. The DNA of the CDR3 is TGCGCCAGCAGCGCGTCGACGGGGAACACTGAAGCTTTCTTT. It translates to CASSASTGNTEAFF.